This is a list of T cell receptor beta chains from one sample in a study of blood T cells in healthy people across ages. From the 5' RACE reads, TCRdb called clonotypes with MiXCR, one entry per CDR3 protein. Here the sample spans roughly 2 million distinct CDR3 sequences, around 48% being singletons. Input material: blood. All receptors derive from a woman in her 40s in good health. CDR3s include the opening cysteine and the closing phenylalanine or tryptophan. Fields, in order: J gene, D gene, V gene, clone size, CDR3 protein, CDR3 DNA. The D gene is left open where the match is weak. Size is stated for part of the rows, as once, few or many counts, or as a class when the clone is expanded.

TRBJ1-4,-,TRBV6-4,-,CASSQETIEKLFF,TGTGCCAGCAGTCAGGAAACTATAGAAAAACTGTTTTTT
TRBJ1-4,-,TRBV25-1,once,CASSEGAREEKLFF,TGTGCCAGCAGTGAAGGGGCAAGAGAAGAAAAACTGTTTTTT
TRBJ2-5,-,TRBV6-2/TRBV6-3,-,CASSYYIGDRTGKQYF,TGTGCCAGCAGTTACTATATAGGAGACAGGACTGGGAAGCAGTACTTC
TRBJ2-3,-,TRBV29-1,-,CSVIREPIDTQYF,TGCAGCGTTATCCGGGAGCCCATAGATACGCAGTATTTT
TRBJ1-2,TRBD1,TRBV6-5,-,CASSYGRGPTYGYTF,TGTGCCAGCAGTTATGGGAGGGGGCCTACCTATGGCTACACCTTC
TRBJ2-7,-,TRBV20-1,few,CSARGRPSSYEQYF,TGCAGTGCTAGAGGTAGACCCAGCTCCTACGAGCAGTACTTC
TRBJ2-7,-,TRBV4-1,few,CASSLGIQGGYEQYF,TGCGCCAGCAGCCTAGGGATACAGGGAGGCTACGAGCAGTACTTC
TRBJ2-7,-,TRBV4-1,few,CASSQGWGTSSYEQYF,TGCGCCAGCAGCCAGGGGTGGGGCACCAGCTCCTACGAGCAGTACTTC
TRBJ2-3,-,TRBV27,few,CASSITLHSSTDTQYF,TGTGCCAGCAGTATAACACTACACTCTAGCACAGATACGCAGTATTTT
TRBJ2-1,-,TRBV15,-,CATSRDLKGYNEQFF,TGTGCCACCAGCAGAGATCTTAAAGGGTACAATGAGCAGTTCTTC
TRBJ2-1,TRBD1,TRBV24-1,few,CATSDPDRGKYNEQFF,TGTGCCACCAGTGATCCCGACAGGGGAAAGTACAATGAGCAGTTCTTC
TRBJ2-5,-,TRBV4-3,-,CASSQGGEAQETQYF,TGCGCCAGCAGCCAAGGTGGAGAAGCTCAGGAGACCCAGTACTTC
TRBJ2-1,-,TRBV12-2,-,CASRLEPRTPKENEQFF,TGTGCAAGTCGCTTAGAACCGCGGACACCGAAGGAGAATGAGCAGTTCTTC
TRBJ2-1,-,TRBV4-1,-,CASSQDGWGTGNEQFF,TGCGCCAGCAGCCAAGACGGATGGGGCACGGGCAATGAGCAGTTCTTC
TRBJ2-7,-,TRBV4-1,-,CASSQYVQGSSLEQYF,TGCGCCAGCAGCCAATATGTCCAGGGATCTTCGCTCGAGCAGTACTTC
TRBJ2-3,-,TRBV3-1,-,CASSPTSRNTQYF,TGTGCCAGCAGCCCCACGAGCCGAAATACGCAGTATTTT
TRBJ2-1,-,TRBV7-2,-,CASSTGVRNEQFF,TGTGCCAGCAGCACGGGGGTCAGGAATGAGCAGTTCTTC
TRBJ1-6,-,TRBV7-6,many,CASSDQTISNSPLHF,TGTGCCAGCAGCGACCAGACCATTTCTAATTCACCCCTCCACTTT
TRBJ2-5,-,TRBV10-3,few,CAISDSGGGGETQYF,TGTGCCATCAGTGACTCTGGGGGCGGCGGAGAGACCCAGTACTTC
TRBJ2-1,-,TRBV6-5,-,CASQFGTGEQFF,TGTGCCAGCCAGTTTGGGACGGGTGAGCAGTTCTTC
TRBJ2-3,-,TRBV7-3,few,CASSLEVGRGSSTDTQYF,TGTGCCAGCAGCCTCGAGGTCGGGCGGGGCTCGTCCACAGATACGCAGTATTTT
TRBJ2-1,TRBD1,TRBV12-3/TRBV12-4,few,CASSPGTGRGEQFF,TGTGCCAGCAGTCCCGGGACAGGTCGGGGTGAGCAGTTCTTC
TRBJ2-1,-,TRBV7-9,-,CASSRTPDRHNEQFF,TGTGCCAGCAGCAGGACCCCGGACAGACACAATGAGCAGTTCTTC
TRBJ1-2,-,TRBV9,few,CASSNYQGYTF,TGTGCCAGCAGCAATTACCAAGGCTACACCTTC
TRBJ1-6,-,TRBV7-9,-,CASSSSQGGSPLHF,TGTGCCAGCAGCTCCAGCCAGGGTGGTTCACCCCTCCACTTT
TRBJ2-5,TRBD1,TRBV7-2,few,CASSSNRGLKETQYF,TGTGCCAGCAGCTCAAACAGGGGTCTGAAAGAGACCCAGTACTTC
TRBJ2-3,-,TRBV7-2,many,CASSTFTDTQYF,TGTGCCAGCAGCACCTTCACAGATACGCAGTATTTT
TRBJ2-2,-,TRBV2,once,CASTWEEGENTGELFF,TGTGCCAGCACCTGGGAAGAGGGAGAAAACACCGGGGAGCTGTTTTTT
TRBJ1-2,TRBD1,TRBV27,few,CASSRKSGTGYYGYTF,TGTGCCAGCAGCCGAAAAAGCGGGACAGGGTACTATGGCTACACCTTC
TRBJ1-4,TRBD1,TRBV2,few,CASSATGATNEKLFF,TGTGCCAGCAGTGCCACAGGGGCGACTAATGAAAAACTGTTTTTT
TRBJ1-6,-,TRBV4-3,-,CASSQDRAGPGNSPLHF,TGCGCCAGCAGCCAAGATCGAGCAGGGCCGGGGAATTCACCCCTCCACTTT
TRBJ2-7,-,TRBV6-5,-,CASSYFDWGEQYF,TGTGCCAGCAGTTACTTCGACTGGGGCGAGCAGTACTTC
TRBJ1-5,TRBD1,TRBV6-6,few,CASRRDSYSNQPQHF,TGTGCCAGCAGGCGGGACAGTTATAGCAATCAGCCCCAGCATTTT
TRBJ1-2,TRBD1,TRBV6-1,-,CASMTGNGGYTF,TGTGCCAGCATGACAGGGAACGGTGGCTACACCTTC
TRBJ1-2,-,TRBV2,-,CASRGPAPTGYTF,TGTGCCAGCCGGGGGCCTGCTCCCACCGGCTACACCTTC
TRBJ1-2,-,TRBV12-3/TRBV12-4,-,CASSLGHSSPGYTF,TGTGCCAGCAGTCTCGGACACTCCTCCCCGGGCTACACCTTC
TRBJ1-6,-,TRBV28,-,CASSFLGSSYNSPLHF,TGTGCCAGCAGTTTTCTGGGAAGCTCCTATAATTCACCCCTCCACTTT
TRBJ2-1,TRBD1,TRBV29-1,-,CSVVFRGTGLREQFF,TGCAGCGTTGTGTTTAGGGGGACAGGGTTGAGGGAGCAGTTCTTC
TRBJ2-7,-,TRBV6-1,-,CASSDLGGPYNEQYF,TGTGCCAGCAGTGACTTAGGGGGACCTTACAATGAGCAGTACTTC
TRBJ1-2,-,TRBV24-1,few,CATSAGGNYGYTF,TGTGCCACCAGTGCGGGCGGAAACTATGGCTACACCTTC
TRBJ2-2,-,TRBV5-1,-,CASRWDSNTGELFF,TGCGCCAGCAGGTGGGATAGCAACACCGGGGAGCTGTTTTTT
TRBJ2-1,TRBD1,TRBV14,few,CASSQQGATYNEQFF,TGTGCCAGCAGCCAGCAGGGGGCCACCTACAATGAGCAGTTCTTC
TRBJ2-7,TRBD1,TRBV28,-,CASKSRDRESYEQYF,TGTGCCAGCAAAAGCCGGGACAGGGAGTCCTACGAGCAGTACTTC
TRBJ1-2,-,TRBV7-6,-,CASSLALGGESGYTF,TGTGCCAGCAGCTTAGCGCTAGGGGGTGAAAGTGGCTACACCTTC
TRBJ2-6,-,TRBV7-9,-,CASSEYREHWANVLTF,TGTGCCAGCAGCGAATACAGGGAGCACTGGGCCAACGTCCTGACTTTC
TRBJ2-1,TRBD1,TRBV7-2,few,CASSRLRTGSSNEQFF,TGTGCCAGCAGCCGCTTACGGACAGGGTCGTCCAATGAGCAGTTCTTC
TRBJ2-3,-,TRBV7-3,-,CAGSPSGSTDTQYF,TGTGCCGGCAGCCCCTCTGGGAGCACAGATACGCAGTATTTT
TRBJ2-7,-,TRBV18,once,CASSPLGGDNEQYF,TGTGCCAGCTCACCACTTGGCGGGGACAATGAGCAGTACTTC
TRBJ1-2,-,TRBV24-1,-,CATSESPGDGYTF,TGTGCCACCAGTGAATCCCCAGGGGATGGCTACACCTTC
TRBJ2-4,-,TRBV5-1,-,CASSYRENRGAKNIQYF,TGCGCCAGCAGCTACCGGGAAAACCGGGGAGCCAAAAACATTCAGTACTTC
TRBJ2-7,-,TRBV9,few,CASSVAWGHSYEQYF,TGTGCCAGCAGCGTAGCTTGGGGGCACTCCTACGAGCAGTACTTC
TRBJ1-2,-,TRBV7-9,-,CASSLMNYTF,TGTGCCAGCAGCTTAATGAACTACACCTTC
TRBJ2-5,-,TRBV7-2,-,CASSYEGLAQETQYF,TGTGCCAGCAGCTACGAGGGACTTGCCCAAGAGACCCAGTACTTC
TRBJ2-1,-,TRBV6-1,-,CATGVGPYNEQFF,TGTGCCACCGGGGTTGGCCCCTACAATGAGCAGTTCTTC
TRBJ1-2,-,TRBV5-5,-,CASSLVVGGRYGYTF,TGTGCCAGCAGCTTGGTCGTCGGGGGCCGATATGGCTACACCTTC
TRBJ2-7,TRBD1,TRBV12-3/TRBV12-4,-,CASSDYRDRNYEQYF,TGTGCCAGCAGCGATTACCGGGACAGAAACTACGAGCAGTACTTC
TRBJ2-3,-,TRBV7-9,-,CASSKAGKNTDTQYF,TGTGCCAGCTCTAAGGCGGGGAAAAACACAGATACGCAGTATTTT